These 11 T cell receptor beta chains share one sample of origin, sequenced in a study of CD8 T cells in Susac syndrome. RNA amounts of 0.5 to 1 ug underwent reverse transcription with random hexamers. TCRdb reprocessed the immunoSEQ multiplex PCR reads via MiXCR and lists one record per CDR3 protein. The sample consists of over 150,000 distinct CDR3 sequences, approximately 95% of them appearing once. Sample: CD4+ T cells from PBMCs. The receptors were gathered from a human donor with multiple sclerosis.

A single count supports this clonotype. The chain is built from TRBV20-1 and TRBJ2-1, with unresolved D. V was cut by 3 bases and J by 1 base, with 13 bases left in between. The CDR3 loop spans 15 amino acids. Germline CDR1 and CDR2: DFQATT and SNEGSKA (reference sequence). CDR3 amino acids: CSASDPKRSYNEQFF. The CDR3 DNA reads as TGCAGTGCTAGTGACCCAAAGAGGTCCTACAATGAGCAGTTCTTC.

The chain is built from TRBV7-2 and TRBJ2-7; possibly TRBD2 for D (6 bases). Germline assignment: CDR1 SGHTA and CDR2 FQGNSA. Trimming left V 5 bases short and J 13 bases short, with 15 bases between. CDR3 length: 11 amino acids. Here the CDR3 DNA reads TGTGCCAGCAGCCTAGGAGGGACGGCCTACTTC. This gives the protein CASSLGGTAYF.

The chain uses TRBV15 and TRBJ2-1, with TRBD2 as a possible D gene (5 bases). Trimming removed 8 bases from V and 1 base from J, with 12 bases in between. The CDR3 extends over 14 amino acids. Germline CDR1 reads LNHNV; CDR2 reads YYDKDF (reference sequence). The CDR3 bases are TGTGCCACCCGTGGACTTCCTTCCTACAATGAGCAGTTCTTC. It yields the protein CATRGLPSYNEQFF.

The genes are TRBV11-3 and TRBJ2-1, with D uncertain. The germline V gene has CDR1 SGHNT and CDR2 YENEEA. V lost 8 bases, J lost 5 bases, and 13 bases lay in between. This CDR3 has 13 amino acids. CDR3: CASSLTSDNEQFF. The CDR3 bases are TGTGCCAGCTCCCTAACCAGCGACAATGAGCAGTTCTTC. Full variable domain (outside the CDR3, taken from reference TRBV11-3 and TRBJ2-1): EAGVVQSPRYKIIEKKQPVAFWCNPISGHNTLYWYLQNLGQGPELLIRYENEEAVDDSQLPKDRFSAERLKGVDSTLKIQPAELGDSAVYLCASSLTSDNEQFFGPGTRLTVL.

The CDR3 loop reads CASRAAGPNTGELFF. In nucleotides, the CDR3 is TGTGCCAGTAGGGCAGCGGGACCGAACACCGGGGAGCTGTTTTTT. The gene calls are TRBV19 and TRBJ2-2, with 7 nucleotides matching TRBD2. Germline V lookup: CDR1 LNHDA, CDR2 SQIVND (reference sequence). This CDR3 is built from 15 residues. With 6 bases clipped from V and 0 bases from J, the junction kept 4 bases outside the gene matches.

V and J are TRBV4-1 and TRBJ2-3, with D uncertain. V lost 4 bases and J 2 bases, leaving 16 bases between the germline ends. CDR1 is MGHRA, CDR2 YSYEKL, per germline. There are 16 residues in the CDR3. In DNA, the CDR3 is TGCGCCAGCAGCCCCCTCAGTTTCAGTATCACAGATACGCAGTATTTT. This translates into CASSPLSFSITDTQYF.

This sequence joins TRBV24-1 and TRBJ2-1, with TRBD2 identical over 12 bases. The CDR3 is 15 residues long. V was pared by 4 bases and J by 11 bases, with 8 bases of the junction left unmatched. In germline, CDR1 is KGHDR, CDR2 SFDVKD. CDR3 DNA: TGTGCCACCAGTGACCAGGGACTAGCGGGCCTCCAGCAGTTCTTC. Protein product: CATSDQGLAGLQQFF.

The chain couples TRBV20-1 to TRBJ2-7; D is ambiguous. V dropped 3 bases and J dropped 4 bases, with 7 bases sitting between them. This CDR3 has 11 amino acids. From germline, CDR1 is DFQATT and CDR2 SNEGSKA (reference sequence). The CDR3 nucleotides are TGCAGTGCTAGCTCTATTTACGAGCAGTACTTC. Protein: CSASSIYEQYF.

V usage is TRBV12-3 or TRBV12-4 and J usage is TRBJ2-7, with 7 bases fitting TRBD1. The CDR3 is made up of 13 amino acids. The V segment lost 5 bases and the J segment 7 bases; nucleotides outside the gene matches: 8. The CDR3 DNA sequence: TGTGCCAGCAGTCTTAGACAGGGTCAAGAGCAGTACTTC. It translates to CASSLRQGQEQYF.

This chain joins TRBV7-2 and TRBJ1-1; D uncertain. Germline CDR1 is SGHTA and CDR2 is FQGNSA. Between the trimmed V and J ends, which lost 0 bases and 0 bases, there was a span of 5 bases. This CDR3 is 14 amino acids long. CDR3 amino acids: CASSLAAVNTEAFF. CDR3 in DNA: TGTGCCAGCAGCTTAGCTGCAGTGAACACTGAAGCTTTCTTT.

The chain combines TRBV29-1 with TRBJ2-3; possibly TRBD2 for D (7 bases). CDR1 SQVTM and CDR2 ANQGSEA come from the germline V gene. The CDR3 contains 17 residues. Trimming pared 0 bases from V and 5 bases from J, leaving 21 bases between. CDR3 coding DNA: TGCAGCGTTGAAGATAGGAGTTCGGCGGGGGCCAAAGATACGCAGTATTTT. Translating gives CSVEDRSSAGAKDTQYF.